The 8 T cell receptor beta chains below come from one sample, sequenced in a study of CD8+CD57+ T cells in acquired aplastic anemia. CDR3 and TCR beta VDJ profiling relied on genomic DNA as the template. In TCRdb, the reads were re-called with MiXCR into one record per CDR3 protein. The sample consists of fewer than 300,000 distinct CDR3 sequences, approximately 82% of them appearing once. Sequencing involved patients with CD8+CD57+ cell expansion previously shown by flow cytometry. The sequenced sample was sorted CD4+, CD8+, or CD8+CD57+ T cells (not recorded which) from PBMCs. The receptors were gathered from a human donor with aplastic anemia.

V gene TRBV7-8 combines with J gene TRBJ2-3; 7 bases agree with TRBD2. V was clipped by 5 bases and J by 10 bases; unmatched bases: 15. Germline values: CDR1 SGHVS, CDR2 FQNEAQ. The CDR3 totals 15 residues. CDR3: CASSAGASGVNPQYF. The DNA for the CDR3 is TGTGCCAGCAGCGCCGGGGCTAGCGGAGTAAATCCGCAGTATTTT.

This clonotype has only a few counts. The V call is TRBV5-6, the J call TRBJ2-2; D uncertain. The germline CDR1 and CDR2 sequences are SGHDT and YYEEEE. This CDR3 is 12 amino acids long. V shed 2 bases and J shed 8 bases, with 7 bases lying between them. The CDR3 nucleotides read TGTGCCAGCAGCTTAGTAGAGGGGGAGCTGTTTTTT. Residues: CASSLVEGELFF.

The J gene is TRBJ2-3, the V gene TRBV24-1; possibly TRBD2 for D (5 bases). V dropped 9 bases and J dropped 2 bases, with 11 bases sitting between them. The CDR3 is 13 amino acids. Germline-derived CDR1 and CDR2 are KGHDR and SFDVKD. The CDR3 bases are TGTGCCACCTTGGACGGGGACACAGATACGCAGTATTTT. Its translation: CATLDGDTDTQYF.

With regard to this clonotype: Compared with germline, one end of the junction differs, possibly owing to a read error. The chain joins TRBV11-3 to TRBJ2-7, with D tentatively TRBD2 (5 bases). The CDR3 contains 14 residues. The germline V gene has CDR1 SGHNT and CDR2 YENEEA. The CDR3: CASSLSREGYTEAF. In DNA, the CDR3 is TGTGCCAGCAGCCTGAGTCGGGAAGGGTACACTGAAGCTTTC.

In regard to this clonotype: A read error may produce the germline difference seen at one junction end. The rearrangement links TRBV7-9 to TRBJ2-3, with D possibly matching TRBD1 (6 bases). The CDR3 contains 14 residues. Germline assignment: CDR1 SEHNR and CDR2 FQNEAQ (reference sequence). The CDR3 DNA sequence: TGTGCCAGCAGCTTAGCGGGGGCAGGGGAGACTCGGGCCTTT. Its protein is CASSLAGAGETRAF.

The J gene is TRBJ2-5, the V gene TRBV15; the D gene is possibly TRBD2 (5 bases). In germline, CDR1 is LNHNV, CDR2 YYDKDF (reference sequence). The V and J ends lost 2 bases and 9 bases respectively, with 10 bases between them. CDR3 size: 12 residues. The CDR3 bases are TGTGCCACCAGCAGACCTGTCGGGGCCCAGTACTTC. Translation: CATSRPVGAQYF. Drawing the rest from reference TRBV15 and TRBJ2-5, the complete variable domain is DAMVIQNPRYQVTQFGKPVTLSCSQTLNHNVMYWYQQKSSQAPKLLFHYYDKDFNNEADTPDNFQSRRPNTSFCFLDIRSPGLGDTAMYLCATSRPVGAQYFGPGTRLLVL.

This clonotype appeared a few times. V and J are TRBV29-1 and TRBJ2-7; TRBD2 is a possible D gene (5 bases). Germline CDR1 SQVTM, CDR2 ANQGSEA. Trimming removed 0 bases from V and 3 bases from J, with 6 bases in between. CDR3 size: 12 residues. As DNA, the CDR3 is TGCAGCGTTGAAGATGGGAGCTACGAGCAGTACTTC. As protein: CSVEDGSYEQYF.

The table lists this clonotype with a few counts. The junction departs from germline at one end; a sequencing error may be responsible. The rearrangement joins TRBV7-8 to TRBJ2-5, with D perhaps TRBD2 (6 bases). This CDR3 is built from 14 residues. CDR1 and CDR2 from the germline V gene are SGHVS and FQNEAQ. The CDR3 DNA is TGTGCCACCAGCAGAGCGGGCGGGCACGAGACCCAGTATTTC. This translates into CATSRAGGHETQYF.